The 5 T cell receptor beta chains presented below share a single source sample, sequenced in a study of cytomegalovirus exposure and HLA in healthy donors. 13 Jbeta primers and 60 Vbeta primers were used for the PCR. Using immunoSEQ multiplex PCR, the repertoire was profiled, and TCRdb retains in-frame clones only, with some absent. This table has about 130,000 clones, about 78% appearing once. Sequencing input: PBMCs. The origin of the receptors is a young man in good health and CMV-seronegative.

A note on this clone: The CDR3 does not close with the conserved phenylalanine or tryptophan, likely indicating a read error. Because the CDR3's place on the DNA is in doubt, the DNA is left out and the CDR3 is given as listed by TCRdb. The chain carries TRBV12-2 and TRBJ2-7; the table's TRBD1 call for D was not verified on the DNA. TRBV12-2 is a pseudogene. The CDR3 totals 16 residues, both ends included. CDR3: CASRLDLGGAGAPYCP.

There are a few counts of this clone. The rearrangement joins TRBV7-9 to TRBJ1-1; weak D call: TRBD1 (5 bases). V dropped 5 bases and J dropped 3 bases, with 16 bases sitting between them. Germline V lookup: CDR1 SEHNR, CDR2 FQNEAQ (reference sequence). The CDR3 totals 15 residues. CDR3 region: CASSPPPQGDTEAFF. The CDR3 DNA reads as TGTGCCAGCAGCCCACCCCCCCAAGGGGACACTGAAGCTTTCTTT.

This chain uses TRBV10-2 with TRBJ1-3, with 7 bases fitting TRBD1. This CDR3 contains 13 residues. Unmatched junction bases numbered 3, after V lost 7 bases and J lost 3 bases. Looked up from germline, CDR1 is WSHSY and CDR2 is SAAADI. The CDR3 here is CASNPGGGNTIYF. The CDR3 DNA reads TGCGCCAGCAATCCAGGGGGTGGAAACACCATATATTTT.

In DNA, the CDR3 is TGTGCCAGCAGTTCCGGACAGGGTAGACGGGAGACCCAGTACTTC. Translation gives CASSSGQGRRETQYF. The rearrangement uses TRBV28 and TRBJ2-5; TRBD1 aligns across 8 bases. From germline, CDR1 is MDHEN and CDR2 SYDVKM. V was clipped by 4 bases and J by 5 bases; unmatched bases: 9. This CDR3 has 15 residues.

The gene calls are TRBV5-1 and TRBJ2-1, with 7 bases identical to TRBD2. With 3 bases clipped from V and 0 bases from J, the junction kept 3 bases outside the gene matches. Germline loops: CDR1 SGHRS, CDR2 YFSETQ. The CDR3 consists of 15 residues. CDR3 sequence (DNA): TGCGCCAGCAGCTGGGGGGGAGCCTCCTACAATGAGCAGTTCTTC. Its protein product is CASSWGGASYNEQFF.